The 18 T cell receptor beta chains reported below all come from one sample, sequenced in a study of metastatic and nonmetastatic thyroid tumors. Patients underwent thyroid surgery, and none had received any treatment before it. TCRdb re-called the PCR reads through MiXCR. The sample includes about 23,000 clones, roughly a quarter of them seen just once. Sequenced input: blood. The receptor set was obtained from a male donor with papillary thyroid cancer or a benign thyroid nodule (not recorded which). Some clones in this sample may be carry-over from other donors' samples.

The sample holds a few counts of this clone. The chain couples TRBV28 to TRBJ1-2; D is undetermined. CDR1 is MDHEN, CDR2 SYDVKM, per germline. The CDR3 is made up of 12 amino acids. Deletions cut 5 bases from V and 2 bases from J, with 6 bases between. CDR3 coding DNA: TGTGCCAGCAGTCTAAAGAACTATGGCTACACCTTC. This codes for CASSLKNYGYTF.

The rearrangement links TRBV12-3 or TRBV12-4 to TRBJ2-7, with D unclear. The CDR3 length is 14 residues. V lost 6 bases, J lost 2 bases, and 14 bases lay in between. CDR3 bases: TGTGCCAGCAGCATCGAAGAGGAGCCCTACGAGCAGTACTTC. Protein product: CASSIEEEPYEQYF.

This clone was observed a handful of times. The J gene is TRBJ1-2, the V gene TRBV6-1; D is possibly TRBD1 (6 bases). The germline V gene encodes CDR1 MNHNS and CDR2 SASEGT. The V end was cut by 2 bases, the J end by 5 bases, with 12 bases between. The CDR3 sequence is 14 residues long. CDR3 in DNA: TGTGCCAGCAGTGAATTGAGGGGGGAGTATGGCTACACCTTC. It is translated as CASSELRGEYGYTF.

This clone has at least ten counts. The CDR3 spells CAWSVLSGDRGSYEQYF. The CDR3 DNA reads as TGTGCCTGGAGTGTACTTTCCGGCGACAGGGGCTCCTACGAGCAGTACTTC. This rearrangement joins TRBV30 to TRBJ2-7; 8 bases agree with TRBD1. CDR3 length equals 17 residues. V shed 0 bases and J 0 bases; nucleotides not matched to a gene: 10. Germline CDR1 and CDR2: GTSNPN and SVGIG (reference sequence).

This clone is labeled as medium-sized. CDR3 amino acids: CSAIPGTSELEQYF. The CDR3 DNA sequence: TGCAGTGCCATCCCCGGGACTAGCGAGCTCGAGCAGTACTTC. The chain couples TRBV20-1 to TRBJ2-7; 10 bases are shared with TRBD2. The germline gives CDR1 DFQATT, CDR2 SNEGSKA (reference sequence). The CDR3 is 14 amino acids. V shed 6 bases and J 6 bases; nucleotides not matched to a gene: 11.

About this clone: The CDR3 ends on some other residue instead of the conserved phenylalanine or tryptophan, so this is likely a read error. The chain is built from TRBV11-2 and TRBJ2-2; 8 bases are a match to TRBD2. Germline CDR1 is SGHAT and CDR2 is FQNNGV. V lost 5 bases, J lost 2 bases, and 7 bases stayed unmatched. There are 16 residues in the CDR3. CDR3: CASSPITSGNTGELFI. The CDR3 nucleotides are TGTGCCAGCAGCCCGATCACTAGCGGAAACACCGGGGAGCTGTTTATT.

The genes are TRBV7-3 and TRBJ2-1; D remains ambiguous. With 2 bases removed from V and 5 bases from J, the gap between germline ends came to 7 bases. The germline CDR1 and CDR2 sequences are SGHTA and FQGTGA. This CDR3 spans 13 amino acids. CDR3 residues: CASSLGVNNEQFF. The CDR3, as DNA: TGTGCCAGCAGCTTAGGGGTAAACAATGAGCAGTTCTTC.

For this clone: Germline is not matched at one junction end, which may reflect a read error. This chain joins TRBV11-3 and TRBJ2-5; 8 bases are shared with TRBD2. The CDR3 contains 14 residues. CDR1 and CDR2 (germline): SGHNT, YENEEA. CDR3 in DNA: TGTGCCATCAGCCGAACCGGGGGGGAGGAGACCCAGTACTTC. Its translation is CAISRTGGEETQYF.

This clone was detected many times. CDR3 protein: CASSLLSSYNEQFF. The CDR3 nucleotides are TGTGCCAGCAGCTTACTTAGTTCCTACAATGAGCAGTTCTTC. The chain carries TRBV7-3 and TRBJ2-1; no definite D call. This CDR3 contains 14 residues. V was pared by 2 bases and J by 1 base, with 6 bases between. Per germline, CDR1 SGHTA and CDR2 FQGTGA.

This clone was detected only once. The chain links TRBV20-1 to TRBJ2-6; D ambiguous. The V gene's germline CDR1 is DFQATT and CDR2 SNEGSKA (reference sequence). CDR3 size: 14 residues. Trimming removed 1 base at V and 0 bases at J, with 4 bases between. CDR3 in amino acids: CSARGGSGANVLTF. CDR3 bases: TGCAGTGCTAGAGGGGGCTCTGGGGCCAACGTCCTGACTTTC.

This clone was seen at least ten times. The V gene is TRBV7-9, the J gene TRBJ1-1; 7 nucleotides align to TRBD1. Germline V gene lookup returns CDR1 SEHNR and CDR2 FQNEAQ (reference sequence). J was trimmed by 5 bases and V by 5 bases; bases with no gene match: 11. This CDR3 is built from 15 residues. This CDR3 is CASSPRGGGATEAFF. In DNA form, the CDR3 reads TGTGCCAGCAGCCCGAGGGGAGGGGGCGCAACTGAAGCTTTCTTT.

This clone came up many times. The chain joins TRBV6-1 to TRBJ2-2; 8 nucleotides align to TRBD1. There are 15 residues in the CDR3. Germline V gene sequence: CDR1 MNHNS, CDR2 SASEGT. V shed 3 bases, J shed 1 base, and the junction held 1 base outside the gene matches. CDR3 loop: CASSDGQGNTGELFF. For the CDR3, the DNA is TGTGCCAGCAGTGACGGACAGGGGAACACCGGGGAGCTGTTTTTT.

This clone was observed at least ten times. The J gene is TRBJ2-3, the V gene TRBV19, with D unclear. The CDR3 contains 11 residues. Looked up from germline, CDR1 is LNHDA and CDR2 is SQIVND (reference sequence). The V and J ends lost 3 bases and 4 bases respectively, with 2 bases between them. The CDR3 is CASSIADTQYF. The CDR3 DNA reads as TGTGCCAGTAGTATTGCAGATACGCAGTATTTT.

The chain is built from TRBV6-1 and TRBJ2-3; D is possibly TRBD1 (6 bases). The CDR3 totals 15 residues. In germline, CDR1 is MNHNS, CDR2 SASEGT. Trimming took 7 bases from V and 2 from J, leaving 16 bases between them. Here the CDR3 reads CASTYRVRFTDTQYF. CDR3 in DNA: TGTGCCAGCACGTACAGGGTGAGATTCACAGATACGCAGTATTTT.

This clone is labeled medium-sized. The chain's CDR3 is CASSLVGYEQYF. The CDR3 DNA reads as TGTGCCAGCAGCTTAGTAGGCTACGAGCAGTACTTC. The V and J genes are TRBV7-2 and TRBJ2-7; D unresolved. The CDR3 totals 12 residues. Germline values: CDR1 SGHTA, CDR2 FQGNSA. Trimming left V 1 base short and J 3 bases short, with 4 bases between. Combining the CDR3 with reference TRBV7-2 and TRBJ2-7 gives the whole variable domain GAGVSQSPSNKVTEKGKDVELRCDPISGHTALYWYRQSLGQGLEFLIYFQGNSAPDKSGLPSDRFSAERTGGSVSTLTIQRTQQEDSAVYLCASSLVGYEQYFGPGTRLTVT.

The table lists this clone with many counts. J is TRBJ2-2 and V is TRBV24-1; 10 nucleotides match TRBD1. J was trimmed by 4 bases and V by 7 bases; bases with no gene match: 8. There are 16 residues in the CDR3. Looked up from germline, CDR1 is KGHDR and CDR2 is SFDVKD. In nucleotides, the CDR3 is TGTGCCACCAGCAACCCGGGACAGGGGACCACCGGGGAGCTGTTTTTT. Translating it yields CATSNPGQGTTGELFF.

About this clone: The CDR3 end shows no conserved phenylalanine or tryptophan, and so a read error is likely. The chain is built from TRBV7-2 and TRBJ1-1, with 7 positions matching TRBD1. The CDR3 is 15 residues long. Germline lookup yields CDR1 SGHTA and CDR2 FQGNSA. Here the CDR3 DNA reads TGTGCCAGCAGCTTAGCGGGACAGTTGAACAGTGAAGCTTTCTTA. It translates to CASSLAGQLNSEAFL.

Details on this clone: Sequence at one end of the junction differs from germline and may be a read error. The chain has TRBV12-3 or TRBV12-4 and TRBJ1-1, with D hard to call. The CDR3 runs 13 residues. CDR3 residues: CASSLAANTDAIF. The CDR3 DNA reads as TGTGCCAGCAGTTTGGCAGCCAACACTGATGCTATCTTT.